The 5 T cell receptor beta chains below come from one sample, sequenced in a study of blood T cell repertoires in COVID-19 (dated by TCRdb to the early 2020s). Library generation was performed with the immunoSEQ multiplex PCR assay. TCRdb provides this immuneACCESS table in a form limited to in-frame rearrangements. Some clones are lacking; in checked studies, under half of them reflect an unresolved V gene, and why the rest are absent is not known. The table for this sample lists tens of thousands of clones; approximately 88% of them were counted only once. About 7.5% of the sample comes from the top ten. Sample: peripheral blood. Every receptor here comes from a man in his fifties with acute or convalescent COVID-19.

V and J are TRBV9 and TRBJ1-2, with TRBD1 matching over 7 bases. The CDR3 contains 18 residues. Per the germline V gene, CDR1 is SGDLS and CDR2 is YYNGEE. V dropped 0 bases and J dropped 8; count of bases not matched to a gene: 19. The CDR3 loop reads CASSVGVGGPSLIPGYTF. In DNA form, the CDR3 reads TGTGCCAGCAGCGTAGGCGTAGGGGGCCCCTCGTTAATTCCAGGCTACACCTTC.

V is TRBV15 and J is TRBJ2-1; D unresolved. The CDR3 consists of 16 residues. V lost 0 bases, J lost 1 base, and 10 bases lay in between. Germline V CDR1 and CDR2: LNHNV, YYDKDF (reference sequence). CDR3 loop: CATSRDRGGSYNEQFF. CDR3 sequence (DNA): TGTGCCACCAGCAGAGATCGTGGCGGTTCCTACAATGAGCAGTTCTTC.

This clone was seen more than once but under ten times. The rearrangement joins TRBV14 to TRBJ2-1, with 9 positions matching TRBD2. CDR3 size: 15 residues. The germline CDR1 and CDR2 sequences are SGHDN and FVKESK. Trimming took 4 bases from V and 5 from J; bases not matched to a gene: 6. CDR3 sequence (DNA): TGTGCCAGCAGCCTAAGACTAGCGGATAACAATGAGCAGTTCTTC. The encoded protein is CASSLRLADNNEQFF.

The chain is built from TRBV7-9 and TRBJ1-3, with 7 bases identical to TRBD1. V was pared by 4 bases and J by 4 bases, with 1 base of the junction left unmatched. CDR3 length equals 13 residues. CDR1 SEHNR and CDR2 FQNEAQ come from the germline V gene (reference sequence). CDR3 DNA sequence: TGTGCCAGCAGCTCAGGGGGAGGAAACACCATATATTTT. Translation: CASSSGGGNTIYF. Filled out from reference TRBV7-9 and TRBJ1-3, the complete variable domain reads DTGVSQNPRHKITKRGQNVTFRCDPISEHNRLYWYRQTLGQGPEFLTYFQNEAQLEKSRLLSDRFSAERPKGSFSTLEIQRTEQGDSAMYLCASSSGGGNTIYFGEGSWLTVV.

This clone was detected a few times. This chain links TRBV5-1 with TRBJ2-5; D gene uncertain. Trimming pared 0 bases from V and 5 bases from J, leaving 8 bases between. Germline V gives CDR1 SGHRS, CDR2 YFSETQ. The CDR3 spans 13 residues. The CDR3 loop reads CASSLALLETQYF. The DNA of the CDR3 is TGCGCCAGCAGCTTGGCCCTATTGGAGACCCAGTACTTC.